This entry features one TCR beta chain sequence. As yet, its antigen is unknown. These data come from a study of siplizumab effects on memory and regulatory T cells. Study-level findings and limits: Controls showed an average of approximately 25% Treg-derived mappable alloreactive CD4+ clones, while siplizumab showed around 69%. Confirmation was lacking for the suppressive function of proliferating Tregs derived from siplizumab cultures. Alloreactive clones mapping to unstimulated subsets formed only a minor fraction.

Roughly 100,000 TCR templates per sample were assayed. Profiling relied on immunoSEQ multiplex PCR, and the TCRdb table lists in-frame clones only, not all of them. The table shows some 110,000 clones, with 90% to 95% occurring only once. The CDR3 length is 14 residues. The germline V gene encodes CDR1 SGHNT and CDR2 YYREEE (reference sequence). V gave up 0 bases and J gave up 3 bases, with 6 bases separating them. V is TRBV5-4 and J is TRBJ1-4, with D hard to call. The clonotype comes from a human donor in good health. The sample consisted of non-Treg CD4+ T cells sorted from blood. The CDR3 loop reads CASSLGSSNEKLFF. In DNA, the CDR3 is TGTGCCAGCAGCTTGGGCAGCTCTAATGAAAAACTGTTTTTT.